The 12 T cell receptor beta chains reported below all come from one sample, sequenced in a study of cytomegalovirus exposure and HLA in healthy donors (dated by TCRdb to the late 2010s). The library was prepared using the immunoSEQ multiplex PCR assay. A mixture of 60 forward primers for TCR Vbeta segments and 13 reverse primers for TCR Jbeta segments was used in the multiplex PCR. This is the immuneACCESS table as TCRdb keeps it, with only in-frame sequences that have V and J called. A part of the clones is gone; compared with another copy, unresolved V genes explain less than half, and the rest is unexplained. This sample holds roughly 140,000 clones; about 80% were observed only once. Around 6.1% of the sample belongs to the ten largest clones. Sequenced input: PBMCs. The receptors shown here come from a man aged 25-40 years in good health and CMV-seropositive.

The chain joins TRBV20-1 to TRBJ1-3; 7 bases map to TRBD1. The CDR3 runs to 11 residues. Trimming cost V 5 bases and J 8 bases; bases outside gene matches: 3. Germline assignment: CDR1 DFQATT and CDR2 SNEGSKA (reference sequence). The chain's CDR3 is CSASQGDTIYF. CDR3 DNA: TGCAGTGCTTCGCAGGGGGACACCATATATTTT.

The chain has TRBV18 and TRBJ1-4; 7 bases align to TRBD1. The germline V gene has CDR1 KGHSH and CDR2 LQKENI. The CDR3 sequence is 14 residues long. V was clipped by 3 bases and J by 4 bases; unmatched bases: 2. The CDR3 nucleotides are TGTGCCAGCTCACCGGGACAGCTTAATGAAAAACTGTTTTTT. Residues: CASSPGQLNEKLFF.

Written as DNA, the CDR3 is TGTGCCAGCAGCTTCGGGACAGCCTACGAGCAGTACTTC. This gives the protein CASSFGTAYEQYF. The chain couples TRBV7-2 to TRBJ2-5; TRBD1 agrees at 7 bases. The DNA end is a closer match to TRBJ2-7, so the J assignment may be wrong. This CDR3 is 13 amino acids long. Per germline, CDR1 SGHTA and CDR2 FQGNSA.

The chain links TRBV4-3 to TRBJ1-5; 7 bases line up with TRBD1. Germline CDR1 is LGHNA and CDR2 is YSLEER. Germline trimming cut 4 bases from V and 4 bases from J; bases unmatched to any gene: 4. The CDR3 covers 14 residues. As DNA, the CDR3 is TGCGCCAGCAGCCCAGGGGGACAGAATCAGCCCCAGCATTTT. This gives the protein CASSPGGQNQPQHF.

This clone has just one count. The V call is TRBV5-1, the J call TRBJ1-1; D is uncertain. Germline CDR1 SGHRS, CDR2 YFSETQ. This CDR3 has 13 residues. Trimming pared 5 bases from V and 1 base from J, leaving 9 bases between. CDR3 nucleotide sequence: TGCGCCAGCAGAACTTATTCGAACACTGAAGCTTTCTTT. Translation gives CASRTYSNTEAFF.

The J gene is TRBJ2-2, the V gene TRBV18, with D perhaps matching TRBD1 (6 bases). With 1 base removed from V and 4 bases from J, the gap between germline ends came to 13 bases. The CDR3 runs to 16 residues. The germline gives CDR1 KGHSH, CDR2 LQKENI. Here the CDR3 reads CASSPRPTGPTGELFF. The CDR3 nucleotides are TGTGCCAGCTCACCACGACCCACAGGGCCCACCGGGGAGCTGTTTTTT.

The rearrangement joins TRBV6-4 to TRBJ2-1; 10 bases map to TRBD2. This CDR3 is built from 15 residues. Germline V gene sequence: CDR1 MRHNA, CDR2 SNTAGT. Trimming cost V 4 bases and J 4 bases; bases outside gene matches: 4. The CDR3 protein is CASSGTSGDYNEQFF. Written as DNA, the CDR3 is TGTGCCAGCAGTGGTACTAGCGGGGATTACAATGAGCAGTTCTTC.

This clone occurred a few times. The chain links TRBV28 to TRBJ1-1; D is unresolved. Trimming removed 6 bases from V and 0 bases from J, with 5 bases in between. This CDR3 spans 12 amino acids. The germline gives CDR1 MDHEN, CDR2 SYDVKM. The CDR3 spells CASRELNTEAFF. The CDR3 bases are TGTGCCAGCAGAGAGCTGAACACTGAAGCTTTCTTT.

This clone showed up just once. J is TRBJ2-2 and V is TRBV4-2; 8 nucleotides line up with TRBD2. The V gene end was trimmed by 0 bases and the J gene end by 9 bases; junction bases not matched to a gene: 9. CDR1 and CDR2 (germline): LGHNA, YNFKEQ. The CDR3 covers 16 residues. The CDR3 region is CASSQDLSGSRRELFF. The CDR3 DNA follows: TGTGCCAGCAGCCAAGATTTAAGCGGGAGTAGGAGGGAGCTGTTTTTT.

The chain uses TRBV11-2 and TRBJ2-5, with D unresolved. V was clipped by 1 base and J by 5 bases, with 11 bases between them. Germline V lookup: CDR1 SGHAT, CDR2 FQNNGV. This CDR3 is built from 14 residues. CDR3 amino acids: CASSLGLAGETQYF. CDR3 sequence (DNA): TGTGCCAGCAGCTTAGGACTGGCCGGGGAGACCCAGTACTTC.

The CDR3 loop reads CASSVAGSTDTQYF. CDR3 nucleotide sequence: TGTGCCAGCAGCGTAGCGGGGAGCACAGATACGCAGTATTTT. J is TRBJ2-3 and V is TRBV9; D is possibly TRBD2 (5 bases). The CDR3 is 14 amino acids. Per the germline V gene, CDR1 is SGDLS and CDR2 is YYNGEE. The ends were cut back, 0 bases at V and 0 bases at J, with 5 bases in the middle. The full variable domain, completed using reference TRBV9 and TRBJ2-3, is DSGVTQTPKHLITATGQRVTLRCSPRSGDLSVYWYQQSLDQGLQFLIQYYNGEERAKGNILERFSAQQFPDLHSELNLSSLELGDSALYFCASSVAGSTDTQYFGPGTRLTVL.

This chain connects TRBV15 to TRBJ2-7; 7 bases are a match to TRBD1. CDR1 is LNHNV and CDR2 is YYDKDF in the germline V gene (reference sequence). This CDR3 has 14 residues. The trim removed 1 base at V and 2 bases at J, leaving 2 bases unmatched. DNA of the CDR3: TGTGCCACCAGCAGAGGACAGGGCACCTACGAGCAGTACTTC. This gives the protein CATSRGQGTYEQYF.